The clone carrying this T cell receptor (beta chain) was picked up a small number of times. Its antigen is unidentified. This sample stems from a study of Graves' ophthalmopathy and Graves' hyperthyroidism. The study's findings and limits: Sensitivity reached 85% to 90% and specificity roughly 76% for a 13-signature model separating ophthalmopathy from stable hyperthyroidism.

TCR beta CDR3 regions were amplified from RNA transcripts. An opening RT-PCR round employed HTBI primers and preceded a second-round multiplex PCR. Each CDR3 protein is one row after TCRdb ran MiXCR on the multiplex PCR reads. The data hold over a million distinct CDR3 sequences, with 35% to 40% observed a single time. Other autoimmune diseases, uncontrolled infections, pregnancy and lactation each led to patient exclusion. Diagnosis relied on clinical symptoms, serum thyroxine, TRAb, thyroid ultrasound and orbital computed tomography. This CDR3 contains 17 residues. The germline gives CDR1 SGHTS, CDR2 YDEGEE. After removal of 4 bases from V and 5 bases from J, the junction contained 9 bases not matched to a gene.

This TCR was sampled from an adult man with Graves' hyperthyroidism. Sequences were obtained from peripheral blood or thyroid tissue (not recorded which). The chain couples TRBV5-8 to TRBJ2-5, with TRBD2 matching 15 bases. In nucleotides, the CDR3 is TGTGCCAGCAGCCCGGGGACTAGCGGGGGGTTGAAGGAGACCCAGTACTTC. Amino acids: CASSPGTSGGLKETQYF.